The rows below give T cell receptor beta chains drawn from one sample of a study of OX40 agonist ivuxolimab in advanced cancers. TCRdb's table, derived via immunoSEQ multiplex PCR, lists solely in-frame clones and lacks some. The sample has around 25,000 clones, about 83% seen once; the top ten hold about 12%. The sequenced sample was CD4+ or CD8+ T cells sorted from blood, obtained in a trial of the OX40 agonist ivuxolimab. These receptors all stem from an adult with an advanced solid tumor such as melanoma, head and neck, liver or kidney cancer. CDR3s include the opening cysteine and the closing phenylalanine or tryptophan. The order of the fields is CDR3 length, clone size, J gene, V gene, CDR3 protein. Size is omitted from some rows. Given values are once, few, many or a class for expanded clones.

CDR3 length: 15; clone size: .; J gene: TRBJ2-5; V gene: TRBV15; CDR3 protein: CATSDRQGAVETQYF
CDR3 length: 14; clone size: .; J gene: TRBJ2-1; V gene: TRBV9; CDR3 protein: CAKHILGACNEQFF
CDR3 length: 15; clone size: .; J gene: TRBJ1-4; V gene: TRBV7-9; CDR3 protein: CASSSKTATNEKLFF
CDR3 length: 15; clone size: .; J gene: TRBJ1-1; V gene: TRBV4-1; CDR3 protein: CASSQQSGANTEAFF
CDR3 length: 20; clone size: .; J gene: TRBJ1-2; V gene: TRBV7-8; CDR3 protein: CASSLPRSGTGYGPNYGYTF
CDR3 length: 15; clone size: .; J gene: TRBJ2-1; V gene: TRBV19; CDR3 protein: CASSSRSGDYNEQFF
CDR3 length: 14; clone size: .; J gene: TRBJ1-2; V gene: TRBV7-9; CDR3 protein: CASSGGSANYGYTF
CDR3 length: 14; clone size: .; J gene: TRBJ2-7; V gene: TRBV6-1; CDR3 protein: CASSESGRVYEQYF
CDR3 length: 11; clone size: .; J gene: TRBJ2-7; V gene: TRBV2; CDR3 protein: CASLRDYEQYF
CDR3 length: 19; clone size: .; J gene: TRBJ2-1; V gene: TRBV4-1; CDR3 protein: CASSPIHGSGGTLYNEQFF
CDR3 length: 12; clone size: .; J gene: TRBJ2-1; V gene: TRBV27; CDR3 protein: CASSHKGNEQFF
CDR3 length: 13; clone size: .; J gene: TRBJ2-7; V gene: TRBV7-9; CDR3 protein: CASSLGSGGLQYF
CDR3 length: 16; clone size: .; J gene: TRBJ1-2; V gene: TRBV4-1; CDR3 protein: CASSQDTSGGNYGYTF
CDR3 length: 16; clone size: .; J gene: TRBJ1-4; V gene: TRBV7-9; CDR3 protein: CASSNRGSAFNEKLFF
CDR3 length: 11; clone size: .; J gene: TRBJ1-4; V gene: TRBV19; CDR3 protein: CASSDNGELFF
CDR3 length: 13; clone size: once; J gene: TRBJ1-1; V gene: TRBV5-1; CDR3 protein: CASSLAANTEAFF
CDR3 length: 16; clone size: .; J gene: .; V gene: TRBV18; CDR3 protein: CASSPLNRDRSYEQYF
CDR3 length: 17; clone size: .; J gene: TRBJ2-5; V gene: TRBV25-1; CDR3 protein: CASSESTVGGGLETQYF
CDR3 length: 18; clone size: .; J gene: TRBJ1-6; V gene: TRBV9; CDR3 protein: CASSVGGGDQLYNSPLHF
CDR3 length: 13; clone size: .; J gene: TRBJ1-2; V gene: TRBV29-1; CDR3 protein: CSVQQGASYGYTF
CDR3 length: 14; clone size: once; J gene: TRBJ2-1; V gene: TRBV29-1; CDR3 protein: CSVEGQGYLYEQFF
CDR3 length: 13; clone size: .; J gene: TRBJ1-2; V gene: TRBV27; CDR3 protein: CASSPLGRGGYTF
CDR3 length: 14; clone size: .; J gene: TRBJ1-1; V gene: TRBV6-1; CDR3 protein: CASSEWSGGTEAFF
CDR3 length: 14; clone size: .; J gene: TRBJ2-5; V gene: TRBV7-9; CDR3 protein: CASSRPNTQETQYF
CDR3 length: 14; clone size: .; J gene: TRBJ2-7; V gene: TRBV27; CDR3 protein: CASSWSGSSYEQYF
CDR3 length: 15; clone size: .; J gene: TRBJ2-7; V gene: TRBV6-5; CDR3 protein: CASSYRTGSSYEQYF
CDR3 length: 15; clone size: few; J gene: TRBJ1-2; V gene: TRBV19; CDR3 protein: CASSIGPRDRRGYTF
CDR3 length: 14; clone size: .; J gene: TRBJ1-2; V gene: TRBV6-5; CDR3 protein: CASSYGQGGGGYTF
CDR3 length: 15; clone size: .; J gene: TRBJ2-2; V gene: TRBV6-5; CDR3 protein: CASSTYYTGTGELFF
CDR3 length: 12; clone size: .; J gene: TRBJ2-2; V gene: TRBV19; CDR3 protein: CASAGVAGELFF
CDR3 length: 15; clone size: .; J gene: TRBJ1-2; V gene: TRBV18; CDR3 protein: CASSPGRTGDYGYTF
CDR3 length: 13; clone size: .; J gene: TRBJ1-2; V gene: TRBV7-2; CDR3 protein: CASSLALGIGYTF
CDR3 length: 13; clone size: .; J gene: TRBJ1-1; V gene: TRBV28; CDR3 protein: CASSFWGSTEAFF
CDR3 length: 16; clone size: once; J gene: TRBJ1-5; V gene: TRBV19; CDR3 protein: CASSIRRTAPGQPQHF
CDR3 length: 15; clone size: .; J gene: TRBJ2-1; V gene: TRBV19; CDR3 protein: CASSMTSGSYNEQFF